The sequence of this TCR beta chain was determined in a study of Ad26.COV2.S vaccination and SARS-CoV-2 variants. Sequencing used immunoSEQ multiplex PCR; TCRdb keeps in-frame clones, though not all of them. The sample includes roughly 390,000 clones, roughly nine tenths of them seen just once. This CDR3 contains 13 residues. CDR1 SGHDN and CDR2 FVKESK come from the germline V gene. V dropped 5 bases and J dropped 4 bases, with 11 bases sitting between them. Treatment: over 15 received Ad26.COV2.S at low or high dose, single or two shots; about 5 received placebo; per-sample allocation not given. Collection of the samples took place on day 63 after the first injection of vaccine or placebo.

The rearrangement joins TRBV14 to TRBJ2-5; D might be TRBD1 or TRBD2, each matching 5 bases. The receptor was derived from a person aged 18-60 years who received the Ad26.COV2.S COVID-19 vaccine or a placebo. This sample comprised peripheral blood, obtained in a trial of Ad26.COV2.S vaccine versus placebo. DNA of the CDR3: TGTGCCAGCAGCGGGACCAATTCAGAGACCCAGTACTTC. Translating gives CASSGTNSETQYF.